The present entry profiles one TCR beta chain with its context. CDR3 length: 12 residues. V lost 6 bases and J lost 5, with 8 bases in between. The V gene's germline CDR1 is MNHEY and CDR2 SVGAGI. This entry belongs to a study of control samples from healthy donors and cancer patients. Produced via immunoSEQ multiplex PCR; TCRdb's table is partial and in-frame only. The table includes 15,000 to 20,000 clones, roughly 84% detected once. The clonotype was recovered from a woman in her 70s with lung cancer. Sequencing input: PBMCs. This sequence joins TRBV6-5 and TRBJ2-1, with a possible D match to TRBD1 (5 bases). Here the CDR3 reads CASRDMDNEQFF. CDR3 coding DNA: TGTGCCAGCAGGGACATGGACAATGAGCAGTTCTTC.